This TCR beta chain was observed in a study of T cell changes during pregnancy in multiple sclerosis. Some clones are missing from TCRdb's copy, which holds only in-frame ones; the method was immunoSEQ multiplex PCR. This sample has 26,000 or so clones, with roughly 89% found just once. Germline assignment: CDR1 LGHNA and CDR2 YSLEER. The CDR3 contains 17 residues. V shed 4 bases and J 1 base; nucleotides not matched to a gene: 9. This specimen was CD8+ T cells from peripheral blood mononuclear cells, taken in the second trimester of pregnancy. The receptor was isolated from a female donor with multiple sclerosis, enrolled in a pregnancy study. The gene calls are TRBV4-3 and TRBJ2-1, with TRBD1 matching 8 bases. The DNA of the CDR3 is TGCGCCAGCAGCCGATCCCAGGGGGCCACTTCCTACAATGAGCAGTTCTTC. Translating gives CASSRSQGATSYNEQFF.